The source of this T cell receptor (beta chain) is a study of identifying expanded T cells in peripheral blood. Study-level points and caveats: About 1.2 clones differed between technical replicates, versus about 16 and 19 over time.

As concerns this clone: The antigen is undetermined.

No infections or other immune events were documented during collection. Only in-frame clones appear in the TCRdb table, and some are missing; sequencing was by immunoSEQ multiplex PCR. Among approximately 120,000 clones listed, roughly 80% were seen once. Trimming took 3 bases from V and 7 from J, leaving 12 bases between them. CDR3 length: 14 amino acids. CDR1 is MNHNY and CDR2 is SVGAGI in the germline V gene (reference sequence). The chain joins TRBV6-6 to TRBJ1-4, with unresolved D. Sample: blood. The receptor was isolated from a person aged 18-69 years in good health. CDR3 loop: CASSYLSGVEKLFF. As DNA, the CDR3 is TGTGCCAGCAGTTATCTCAGTGGAGTTGAAAAACTGTTTTTT.